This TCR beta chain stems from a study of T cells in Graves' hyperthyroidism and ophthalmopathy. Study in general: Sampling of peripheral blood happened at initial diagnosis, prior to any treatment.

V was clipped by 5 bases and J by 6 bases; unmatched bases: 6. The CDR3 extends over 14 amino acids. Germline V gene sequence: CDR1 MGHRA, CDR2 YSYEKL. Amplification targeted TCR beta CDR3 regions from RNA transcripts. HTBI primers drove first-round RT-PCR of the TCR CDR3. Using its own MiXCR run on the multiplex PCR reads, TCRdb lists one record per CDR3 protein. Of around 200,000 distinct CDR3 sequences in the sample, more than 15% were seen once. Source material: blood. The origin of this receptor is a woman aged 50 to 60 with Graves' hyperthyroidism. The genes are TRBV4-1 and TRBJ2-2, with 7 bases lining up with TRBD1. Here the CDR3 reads CASSSIGGSGELFF. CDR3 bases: TGCGCCAGCAGCTCGATAGGGGGCTCCGGGGAGCTGTTTTTT.